What follows is one TCR beta chain and its context. The CDR3 runs to 18 residues. From germline, CDR1 is SGHRS and CDR2 YFSETQ. With 0 bases clipped from V and 6 bases from J, the junction kept 14 bases outside the gene matches. This sample is drawn from a study of blood T cell repertoires in COVID-19. On the study more broadly: Collection of acute and convalescent COVID-19 samples took place in the United States, Italy and Spain. T cells, B-cell-depleted T cells, or PBMCs provided the cDNA or gDNA that served as material.

Original handling: It was from reference gene primer amplification that nucleated cell counts were estimated. Assay: immunoSEQ multiplex PCR; the TCRdb copy retains only in-frame clones and omits some. V and J calls and clone size are given by that table; D and trimming were obtained from the DNA. The table records over 200,000 clones, around 80% of them present only once. The rearrangement uses TRBV5-1 and TRBJ1-1, with 10 bases aligning to TRBD1. What was sequenced was peripheral blood. This TCR came from a human donor in a cohort sampled during active COVID-19. The CDR3 loop reads CASSLALTGGRDGAEAFF. The CDR3, as DNA: TGCGCCAGCAGCTTGGCCTTGACAGGGGGCCGGGACGGGGCTGAAGCTTTCTTT.